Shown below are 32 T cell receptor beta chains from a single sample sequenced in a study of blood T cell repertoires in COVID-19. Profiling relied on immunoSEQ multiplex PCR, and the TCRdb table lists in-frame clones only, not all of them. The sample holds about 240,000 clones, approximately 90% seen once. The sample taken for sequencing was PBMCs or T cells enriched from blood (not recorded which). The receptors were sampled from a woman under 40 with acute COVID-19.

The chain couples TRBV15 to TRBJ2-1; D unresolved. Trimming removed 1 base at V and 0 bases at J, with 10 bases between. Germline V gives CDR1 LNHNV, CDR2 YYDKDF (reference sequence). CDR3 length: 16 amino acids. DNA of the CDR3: TGTGCCACCAGCAGAGGGAGCACGGGCTCCTACAATGAGCAGTTCTTC. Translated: CATSRGSTGSYNEQFF.

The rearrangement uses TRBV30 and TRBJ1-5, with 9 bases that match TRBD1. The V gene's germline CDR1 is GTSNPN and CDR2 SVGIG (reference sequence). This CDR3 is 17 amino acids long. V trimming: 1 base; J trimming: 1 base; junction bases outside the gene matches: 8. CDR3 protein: CAWSAARGQGSNQPQHF. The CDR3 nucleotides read TGTGCCTGGAGTGCGGCCCGGGGACAGGGAAGCAATCAGCCCCAGCATTTT.

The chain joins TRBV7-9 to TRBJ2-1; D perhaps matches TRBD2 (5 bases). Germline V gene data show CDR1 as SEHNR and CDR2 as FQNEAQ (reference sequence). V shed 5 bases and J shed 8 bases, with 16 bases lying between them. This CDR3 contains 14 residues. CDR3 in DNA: TGTGCCAGCAGCCGCGGAGGAAAGTTCTATGAGCAGTTCTTC. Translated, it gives CASSRGGKFYEQFF. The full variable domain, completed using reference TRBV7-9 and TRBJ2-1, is DTGVSQNPRHKITKRGQNVTFRCDPISEHNRLYWYRQTLGQGPEFLTYFQNEAQLEKSRLLSDRFSAERPKGSFSTLEIQRTEQGDSAMYLCASSRGGKFYEQFFGPGTRLTVL.

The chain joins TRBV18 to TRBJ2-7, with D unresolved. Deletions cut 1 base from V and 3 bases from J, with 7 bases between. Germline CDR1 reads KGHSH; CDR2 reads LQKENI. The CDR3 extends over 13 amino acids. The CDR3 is CASSPQSSYEQYF. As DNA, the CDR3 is TGTGCCAGCTCACCACAATCCAGCTACGAGCAGTACTTC.

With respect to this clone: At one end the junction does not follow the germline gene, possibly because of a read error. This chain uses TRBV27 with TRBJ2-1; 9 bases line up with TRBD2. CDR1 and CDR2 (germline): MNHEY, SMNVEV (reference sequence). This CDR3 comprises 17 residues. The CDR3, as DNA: TGTGCCAGCAGTATATCCGGACTAGCGCGAGCCTACAATGAGCAGTTCTTC. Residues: CASSISGLARAYNEQFF.

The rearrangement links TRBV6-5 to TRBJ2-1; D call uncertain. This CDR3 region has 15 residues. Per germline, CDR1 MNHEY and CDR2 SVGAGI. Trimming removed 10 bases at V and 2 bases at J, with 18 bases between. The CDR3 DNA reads TGTGCCACCGCCCCGGTCGACAAGGCCTACAATGAGCAGTTCTTC. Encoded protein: CATAPVDKAYNEQFF.

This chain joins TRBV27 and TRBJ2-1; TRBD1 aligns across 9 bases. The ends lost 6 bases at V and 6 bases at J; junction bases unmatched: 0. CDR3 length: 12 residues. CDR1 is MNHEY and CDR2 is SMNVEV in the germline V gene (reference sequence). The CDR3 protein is CASRTGGNEQFF. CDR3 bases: TGTGCCAGCAGGACAGGGGGCAATGAGCAGTTCTTC.

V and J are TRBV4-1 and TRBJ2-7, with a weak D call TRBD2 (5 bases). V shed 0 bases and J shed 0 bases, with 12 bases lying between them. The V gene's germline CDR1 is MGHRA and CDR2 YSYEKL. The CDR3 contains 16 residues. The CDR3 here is CASSQDRDESSYEQYF. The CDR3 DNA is TGCGCCAGCAGCCAAGATCGGGATGAGAGCTCCTACGAGCAGTACTTC.

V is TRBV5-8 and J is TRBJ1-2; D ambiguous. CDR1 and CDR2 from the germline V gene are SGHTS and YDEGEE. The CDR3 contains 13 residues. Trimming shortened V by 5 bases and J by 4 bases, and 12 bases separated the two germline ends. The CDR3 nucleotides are TGTGCCAGCAGTAGCGAAGTGATCTATGGCTACACCTTC. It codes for CASSSEVIYGYTF.

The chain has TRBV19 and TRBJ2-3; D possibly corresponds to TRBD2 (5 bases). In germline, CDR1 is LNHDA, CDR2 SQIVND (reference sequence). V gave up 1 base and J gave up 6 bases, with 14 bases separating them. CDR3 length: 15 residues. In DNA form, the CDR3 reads TGTGCCAGTAGTATAGGACCGAGCCGCGGGGATACGCAGTATTTT. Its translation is CASSIGPSRGDTQYF.

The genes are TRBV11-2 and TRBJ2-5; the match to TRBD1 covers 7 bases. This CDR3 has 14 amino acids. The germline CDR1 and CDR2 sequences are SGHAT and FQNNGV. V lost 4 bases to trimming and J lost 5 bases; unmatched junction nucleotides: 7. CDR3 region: CASSWDSLTETQYF. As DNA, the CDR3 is TGTGCCAGCAGCTGGGACAGCCTTACCGAGACCCAGTACTTC.

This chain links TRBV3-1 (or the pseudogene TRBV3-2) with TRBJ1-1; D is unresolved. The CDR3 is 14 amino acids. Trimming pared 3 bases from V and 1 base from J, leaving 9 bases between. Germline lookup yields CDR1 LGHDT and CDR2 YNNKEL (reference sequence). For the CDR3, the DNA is TGTGCCAGCAGCCAGGCCACTAAGAACACTGAAGCTTTCTTT. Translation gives CASSQATKNTEAFF.

The CDR3 loop reads CASSFSGNQPQHF. In nucleotides, the CDR3 is TGTGCCAGCAGCTTCTCAGGGAATCAGCCCCAGCATTTT. The J gene is TRBJ1-5, the V gene TRBV7-6, with D possibly matching TRBD1 (5 bases). The germline V gene has CDR1 SGHVS and CDR2 FNYEAQ. The CDR3 length is 13 residues. V lost 3 bases to trimming and J lost 4 bases, with 7 bases between them. The full variable domain, rest sourced from reference TRBV7-6 and TRBJ1-5, is GAGVSQSPRYKVTKRGQDVALRCDPISGHVSLYWYRQALGQGPEFLTYFNYEAQQDKSGLPNDRFSAERPEGSISTLTIQRTEQRDSAMYRCASSFSGNQPQHFGDGTRLSIL.

In DNA form, the CDR3 reads TGTGCCAGCAGTCGTAGCGGGGGGGACTACAATGAGCAGTTCTTC. Translated: CASSRSGGDYNEQFF. This chain connects TRBV7-9 to TRBJ2-1, with 11 bases aligning to TRBD2. The CDR3 has 15 residues. The germline V gene has CDR1 SEHNR and CDR2 FQNEAQ (reference sequence). The J segment lost 3 bases and the V segment lost 6 bases, leaving 4 bases of the junction unmatched.

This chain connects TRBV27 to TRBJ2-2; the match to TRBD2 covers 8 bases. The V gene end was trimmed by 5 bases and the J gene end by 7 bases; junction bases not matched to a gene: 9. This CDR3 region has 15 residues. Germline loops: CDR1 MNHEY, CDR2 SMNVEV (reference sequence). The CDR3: CASSPPGLVNGELFF. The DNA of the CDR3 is TGTGCCAGCAGTCCTCCGGGACTAGTAAACGGGGAGCTGTTTTTT.

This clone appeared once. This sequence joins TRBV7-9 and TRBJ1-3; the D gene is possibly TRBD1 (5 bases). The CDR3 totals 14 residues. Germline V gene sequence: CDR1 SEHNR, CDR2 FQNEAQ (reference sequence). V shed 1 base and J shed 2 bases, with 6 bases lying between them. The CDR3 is CASSLGGAGNTIYF. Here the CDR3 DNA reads TGTGCCAGCAGCTTAGGGGGCGCTGGAAACACCATATATTTT.

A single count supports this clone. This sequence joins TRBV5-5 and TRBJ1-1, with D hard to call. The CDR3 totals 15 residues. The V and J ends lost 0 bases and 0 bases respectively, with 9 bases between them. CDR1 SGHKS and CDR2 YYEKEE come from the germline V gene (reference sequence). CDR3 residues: CASSLVLVMNTEAFF. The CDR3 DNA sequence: TGTGCCAGCAGCTTGGTTTTAGTGATGAACACTGAAGCTTTCTTT.

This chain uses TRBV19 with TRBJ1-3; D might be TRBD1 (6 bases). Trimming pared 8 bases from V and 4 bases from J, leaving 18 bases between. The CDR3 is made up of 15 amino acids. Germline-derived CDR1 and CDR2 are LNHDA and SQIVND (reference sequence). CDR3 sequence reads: CASRGNRVSGNTIYF. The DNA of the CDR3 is TGTGCCAGTCGCGGCAACAGGGTCTCCGGAAACACCATATATTTT.

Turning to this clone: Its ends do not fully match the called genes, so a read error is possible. The CDR3 DNA reads TGTGCCAGCAGCGAATTAGCTAACTATGGCTACACCTTC. It is translated as CASSELANYGYTF. The chain links TRBV25-1 to TRBJ1-2; the D is unclear. Germline CDR1 reads MGHDK; CDR2 reads SYGVNS. The CDR3 loop spans 13 amino acids.

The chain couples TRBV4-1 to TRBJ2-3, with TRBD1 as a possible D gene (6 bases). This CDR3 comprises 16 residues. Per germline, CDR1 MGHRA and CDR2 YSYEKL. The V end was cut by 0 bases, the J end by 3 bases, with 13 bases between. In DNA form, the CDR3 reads TGCGCCAGCAGCCAAGATACAGGGTGGGGGACAGATACGCAGTATTTT. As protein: CASSQDTGWGTDTQYF.

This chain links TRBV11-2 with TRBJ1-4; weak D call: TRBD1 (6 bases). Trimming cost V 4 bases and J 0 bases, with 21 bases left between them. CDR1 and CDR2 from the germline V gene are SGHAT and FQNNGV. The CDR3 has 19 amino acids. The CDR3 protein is CASSSSLEGGTATNEKLFF. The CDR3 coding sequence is TGTGCCAGCAGCTCCTCGTTGGAGGGGGGGACTGCAACTAATGAAAAACTGTTTTTT.

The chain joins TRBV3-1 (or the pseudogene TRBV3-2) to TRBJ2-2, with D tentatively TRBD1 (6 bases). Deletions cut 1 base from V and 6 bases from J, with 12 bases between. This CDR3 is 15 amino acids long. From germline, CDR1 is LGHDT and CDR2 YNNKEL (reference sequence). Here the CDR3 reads CASSQVAGDAGELFF. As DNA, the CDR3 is TGTGCCAGCAGCCAAGTCGCAGGGGACGCCGGGGAGCTGTTTTTT.

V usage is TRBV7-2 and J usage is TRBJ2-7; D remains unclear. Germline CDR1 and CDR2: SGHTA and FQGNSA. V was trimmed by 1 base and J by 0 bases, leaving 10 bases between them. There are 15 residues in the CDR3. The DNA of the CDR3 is TGTGCCAGCAGCTTAGTTTCACAGAGCTCCTACGAGCAGTACTTC. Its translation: CASSLVSQSSYEQYF.

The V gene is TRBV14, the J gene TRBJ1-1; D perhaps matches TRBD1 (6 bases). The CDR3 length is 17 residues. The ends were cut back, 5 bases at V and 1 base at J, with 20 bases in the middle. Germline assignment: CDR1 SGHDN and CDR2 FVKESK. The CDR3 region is CASSESPGHPKNTEAFF. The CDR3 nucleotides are TGTGCCAGCAGCGAATCCCCGGGACACCCGAAGAACACTGAAGCTTTCTTT.

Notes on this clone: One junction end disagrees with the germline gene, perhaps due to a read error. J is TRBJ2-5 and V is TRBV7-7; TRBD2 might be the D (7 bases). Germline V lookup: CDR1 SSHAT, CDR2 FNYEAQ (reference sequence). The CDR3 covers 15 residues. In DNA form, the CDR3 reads TGTGCTAGCAGCTTCGGCGGGGGCCGGGAAGAGACCCAGTACTTC. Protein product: CASSFGGGREETQYF. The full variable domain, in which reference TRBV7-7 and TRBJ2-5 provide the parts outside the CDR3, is GAGVSQSPRYKVTKRGQDVTLRCDPISSHATLYWYQQALGQGPEFLTYFNYEAQPDKSGLPSDRFSAERPEGSISTLTIQRTEQRDSAMYRCASSFGGGREETQYFGPGTRLLVL.

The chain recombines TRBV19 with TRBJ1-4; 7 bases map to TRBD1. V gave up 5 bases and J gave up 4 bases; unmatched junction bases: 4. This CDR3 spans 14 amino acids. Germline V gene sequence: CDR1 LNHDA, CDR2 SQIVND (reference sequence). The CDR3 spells CASSPDRVNEKLFF. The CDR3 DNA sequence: TGTGCCAGTAGTCCTGACAGGGTTAATGAAAAACTGTTTTTT.

This CDR3 reads CASSQDRLAGHLSYEQYF. The DNA for the CDR3 is TGCGCCAGCAGCCAAGATCGGCTAGCGGGGCACCTCTCCTACGAGCAGTACTTC. The genes are TRBV4-3 and TRBJ2-7, with TRBD2 matching 9 bases. V was clipped by 0 bases and J by 0 bases; unmatched bases: 9. Germline CDR1 reads LGHNA; CDR2 reads YSLEER. This CDR3 has 18 amino acids.

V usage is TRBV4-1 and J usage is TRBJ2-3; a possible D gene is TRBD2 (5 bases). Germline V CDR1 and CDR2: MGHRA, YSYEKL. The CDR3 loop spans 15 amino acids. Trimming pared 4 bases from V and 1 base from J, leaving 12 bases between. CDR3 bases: TGCGCCAGCAGCCCCGGAGGTAGCGGCACAGATACGCAGTATTTT. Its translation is CASSPGGSGTDTQYF.

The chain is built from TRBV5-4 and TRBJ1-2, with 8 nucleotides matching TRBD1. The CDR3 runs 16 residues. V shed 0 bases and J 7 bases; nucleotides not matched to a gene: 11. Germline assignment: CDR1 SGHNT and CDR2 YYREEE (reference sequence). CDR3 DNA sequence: TGTGCCAGCAGCTTGGGGGGGGCAGGGGGCCGACGTGGCTACACCTTC. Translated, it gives CASSLGGAGGRRGYTF.

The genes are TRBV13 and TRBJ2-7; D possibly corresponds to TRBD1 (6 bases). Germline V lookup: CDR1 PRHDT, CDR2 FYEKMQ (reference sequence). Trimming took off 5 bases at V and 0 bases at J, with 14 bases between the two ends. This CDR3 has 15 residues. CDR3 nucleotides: TGTGCCAGCAGCCCCCGACAGGTTAGCTCCTACGAGCAGTACTTC. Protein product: CASSPRQVSSYEQYF.

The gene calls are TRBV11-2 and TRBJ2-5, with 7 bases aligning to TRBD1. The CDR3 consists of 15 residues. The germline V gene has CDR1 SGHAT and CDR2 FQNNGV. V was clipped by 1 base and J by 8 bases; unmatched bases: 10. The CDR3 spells CASSLVQGISTTQYF. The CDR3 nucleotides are TGTGCCAGCAGCTTAGTACAGGGGATCTCCACTACCCAGTACTTC.

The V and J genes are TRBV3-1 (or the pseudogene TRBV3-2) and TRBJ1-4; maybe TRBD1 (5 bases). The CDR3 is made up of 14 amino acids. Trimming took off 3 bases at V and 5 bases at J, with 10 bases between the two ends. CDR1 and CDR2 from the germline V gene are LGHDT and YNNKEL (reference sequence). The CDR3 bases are TGTGCCAGCAGCCAGGGACTAACAAATGAAAAACTGTTTTTT. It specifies CASSQGLTNEKLFF.